These 15 T cell receptor beta chains originate from one sample sequenced in a study of cytomegalovirus exposure and HLA in healthy donors (dated by TCRdb to 2016 to 2017). Library method: the immunoSEQ multiplex PCR assay. For the multiplex PCR, a mixture combining 60 forward primers for TCR Vbeta segments and 13 reverse primers for TCR Jbeta segments was used. TCRdb holds this immuneACCESS table with in-frame rearrangements only. Some clones are missing; in checked studies, unresolved V genes explain under half, and the rest has no known cause. The sample has about 120,000 clones on record, around 64% of them singletons. The ten largest clones capture about 2.2% of the sample. Sequenced sample: PBMCs. These receptors were taken from a woman between 25 and 40 years old in good health and CMV-seronegative.

This clone was counted only a few times. V and J are TRBV7-3 and TRBJ2-2; TRBD2 matches 14 bases. There are 17 residues in the CDR3. Trimming took 2 bases from V and 7 from J; bases not matched to a gene: 6. Germline loops: CDR1 SGHTA, CDR2 FQGTGA. Here the CDR3 reads CASSLLGLAGAGGELFF. Written as DNA, the CDR3 is TGTGCCAGCAGCTTATTGGGACTAGCGGGAGCTGGCGGGGAGCTGTTTTTT.

As DNA, the CDR3 is TGTGCCTTAAAACAGGGGTCTGGAAACACCATATATTTT. This codes for CALKQGSGNTIYF. The chain has TRBV30 and TRBJ1-3; TRBD1 agrees at 7 bases. The CDR3 has 13 amino acids. Per germline, CDR1 GTSNPN and CDR2 SVGIG (reference sequence). Trimming at V came to 7 bases and at J to 1 base, leaving 4 bases not matched to a gene.

This chain's CDR3 is CASSFGGLETQYF. The CDR3 DNA reads TGTGCCAGCAGTTTTGGCGGTTTAGAGACCCAGTACTTC. The chain couples TRBV28 to TRBJ2-5; D is unresolved. From germline, CDR1 is MDHEN and CDR2 SYDVKM. This CDR3 contains 13 residues. V lost 3 bases and J lost 4, with 9 bases in between.

This clone appeared a single time. The genes are TRBV10-3 and TRBJ2-1; weak D call: TRBD2 (6 bases). This CDR3 is built from 15 residues. Germline values: CDR1 ENHRY, CDR2 SYGVKD. V gave up 4 bases and J gave up 4 bases, with 14 bases separating them. The DNA for the CDR3 is TGTGCCATCAGTGGTGGGCTAGCGAGTTACAATGAGCAGTTCTTC. Translation gives CAISGGLASYNEQFF.

This chain links TRBV7-9 with TRBJ1-1; tentatively, D is TRBD1 (6 bases). V lost 1 base to trimming and J lost 5 bases, with 11 bases between them. This CDR3 comprises 14 residues. The V gene's germline CDR1 is SEHNR and CDR2 FQNEAQ (reference sequence). The CDR3 is CASSLGGGRTEAFF. The CDR3 nucleotides read TGTGCCAGCAGCTTAGGTGGGGGCAGGACTGAAGCTTTCTTT.

This rearrangement joins TRBV10-3 to TRBJ2-7; TRBD1 agrees at 8 bases. Trimming took 1 base from V and 4 from J; bases not matched to a gene: 3. Germline V gene sequence: CDR1 ENHRY, CDR2 SYGVKD. The CDR3 is 14 residues long. The CDR3, as DNA: TGTGCCATCAGTGAGTTTACAGGGGGGTACGAGCAGTACTTC. Amino acid sequence: CAISEFTGGYEQYF.

The rearrangement links TRBV7-2 to TRBJ1-2; D gene unclear. CDR3 length: 14 amino acids. Per germline, CDR1 SGHTA and CDR2 FQGNSA. The V end lost 5 bases, the J end lost 8 bases, and 18 bases lay between the germline ends. CDR3 sequence reads: CASSPQTDIGGYTF. DNA of the CDR3: TGTGCCAGCAGCCCCCAGACCGACATTGGAGGCTACACCTTC. The full variable domain, with the rest looked up from reference TRBV7-2 and TRBJ1-2, is GAGVSQSPSNKVTEKGKDVELRCDPISGHTALYWYRQSLGQGLEFLIYFQGNSAPDKSGLPSDRFSAERTGGSVSTLTIQRTQQEDSAVYLCASSPQTDIGGYTFGSGTRLTVV.

CDR3 in amino acids: CASSLGPGNTIYF. CDR3 in DNA: TGTGCCAGCAGTTTGGGGCCTGGAAACACCATATATTTT. The chain recombines TRBV28 with TRBJ1-3; D possibly corresponds to TRBD1 (5 bases). Germline loops: CDR1 MDHEN, CDR2 SYDVKM. V lost 3 bases to trimming and J lost 2 bases, with 5 bases between them. The CDR3 length is 13 residues.

V is TRBV2 and J is TRBJ2-7, with TRBD1 as a possible D gene (6 bases). Trimming took 6 bases from V and 2 from J, leaving 20 bases between them. This CDR3 is built from 16 residues. Germline-derived CDR1 and CDR2 are SNHLY and FYNNEI. The CDR3 region has the DNA TGTGCCAGCAGCACCAATCGACAGGCCTACCCCTACGAGCAGTACTTC. It encodes CASSTNRQAYPYEQYF. Based on the CDR3 plus reference TRBV2 and TRBJ2-7, the full variable domain is EPEVTQTPSHQVTQMGQEVILRCVPISNHLYFYWYRQILGQKVEFLVSFYNNEISEKSEIFDDQFSVERPDGSNFTLKIRSTKLEDSAMYFCASSTNRQAYPYEQYFGPGTRLTVT.

The chain links TRBV28 to TRBJ1-4; TRBD1 agrees at 8 bases. The germline gives CDR1 MDHEN, CDR2 SYDVKM. The length of the CDR3 is 12 residues. The junction had 4 bases not matched to a gene; V was cut back by 9 bases and J by 7 bases. CDR3 in DNA: TGTGCCAGTGGACAGGGAGGTGAAAAACTGTTTTTT. Its protein is CASGQGGEKLFF. Looking up the rest from reference TRBV28 and TRBJ1-4 gives the full variable domain: DVKVTQSSRYLVKRTGEKVFLECVQDMDHENMFWYRQDPGLGLRLIYFSYDVKMKEKGDIPEGYSVSREKKERFSLILESASTNQTSMYLCASGQGGEKLFFGSGTQLSVL.

A few counts support this clone. The rearrangement links TRBV30 to TRBJ2-3; D perhaps matches TRBD2 (6 bases). The V end lost 1 base, the J end lost 0 bases, and 8 bases lay between the germline ends. From germline, CDR1 is GTSNPN and CDR2 SVGIG (reference sequence). The CDR3 is made up of 14 amino acids. CDR3 nucleotide sequence: TGTGCCTGGAGTGCCCTAGCGAGCACAGATACGCAGTATTTT. Protein sequence: CAWSALASTDTQYF.

The chain links TRBV11-3 to TRBJ1-3; D uncertain. This CDR3 spans 13 amino acids. Germline CDR1 and CDR2: SGHNT and YENEEA. V was clipped by 2 bases and J by 3 bases, with 5 bases between them. Here the CDR3 reads CASSLTDGNTIYF. In DNA, the CDR3 is TGTGCCAGCAGCTTAACAGATGGAAACACCATATATTTT.

This clone appeared once. The V and J genes are TRBV30 and TRBJ2-5, with 10 bases matching TRBD1. The end of the DNA is better explained by TRBJ2-7, so the J call may be wrong. Germline assignment: CDR1 GTSNPN and CDR2 SVGIG (reference sequence). This CDR3 spans 15 amino acids. The chain's CDR3 is CAWSGGTGAFNEQYF. The CDR3 nucleotides read TGTGCCTGGAGTGGCGGGACAGGGGCTTTTAACGAGCAGTACTTC.

The chain has TRBV9 and TRBJ2-3; no definite D call. Trimming shortened V by 4 bases and J by 4 bases, and 13 bases separated the two germline ends. CDR1 is SGDLS and CDR2 is YYNGEE in the germline V gene. CDR3 size: 14 residues. CDR3 in DNA: TGTGCCAGCAGCATTTCTAGGTCCGCAGATACGCAGTATTTT. Amino acids: CASSISRSADTQYF.

V gene TRBV19 combines with J gene TRBJ2-7; D remains ambiguous. Germline CDR1 LNHDA, CDR2 SQIVND (reference sequence). The V end was cut by 0 bases, the J end by 2 bases, with 14 bases between. CDR3 length: 16 residues. CDR3 in amino acids: CASSIDLLRRAYEQYF. In DNA, the CDR3 is TGTGCCAGTAGTATAGATCTGTTACGACGGGCCTACGAGCAGTACTTC.